This is a list of T cell receptor beta chains from one sample in a study of cytomegalovirus exposure and HLA in healthy donors. Clones were read by immunoSEQ multiplex PCR, and TCRdb kept only the in-frame ones, dropping some. The sample includes 160,000 or so clones, under 85% of them seen just once. The sequenced sample was PBMCs. The source is a woman aged 30 to 39 in good health and CMV-seronegative. CDR3s include the opening cysteine and the closing phenylalanine or tryptophan. A D gene is named only where the DNA matches it firmly. The size field is filled for only some rows; it gives once, few, many or a size class.

clone_size	d_call	cdr3_length	j_call	v_call	cdr3_nt	cdr3_aa
NA	TRBD1	14	TRBJ1-6	TRBV27	TGTGCCAGCAGTGACGAGGGACAGGACTCACCCCTCCACTTT	CASSDEGQDSPLHF
NA	NA	17	TRBJ1-2	TRBV19	TGTGCCAGTAGTATCTACCAGGGCGGGGCTGGCTCTGATGGCTACACCTTC	CASSIYQGGAGSDGYTF
NA	TRBD1	16	TRBJ2-7	TRBV6-5	TGTGCCAGCAGTTACCCGGGACAGGGGAGCACCTACGAGCAGTACTTC	CASSYPGQGSTYEQYF
NA	TRBD1	16	TRBJ1-6	TRBV4-1	TGCGCCAGCAGCCAAGATCGGACAGGGGGTAGCTCACCCCTCCACTTT	CASSQDRTGGSSPLHF
NA	TRBD2	15	TRBJ2-5	TRBV5-4	TGTGCCAGCAGCTTGTCCGGGACTAGGCAAGAGACCCAGTACTTC	CASSLSGTRQETQYF
NA	NA	15	TRBJ2-3	TRBV4-1	TGCGCCAGCAGCCAAGAGGGTCTGAGGGCAGATACGCAGTATTTT	CASSQEGLRADTQYF
NA	NA	15	TRBJ1-4	TRBV5-1	TGCGCCAGCAGCCCATGGGACACCTCCGGGGAAAAACTGTTTTTT	CASSPWDTSGEKLFF
once	TRBD1	14	TRBJ1-2	TRBV5-1	TGCGCCAGCAGCTTGGTGTCAGGGGGCCGTGGCTACACCTTC	CASSLVSGGRGYTF
few	TRBD1	14	TRBJ2-1	TRBV13	TGTGCCAGCAGCTTCACGGGACAGGGCAATGAGCAGTTCTTC	CASSFTGQGNEQFF
NA	TRBD1	15	TRBJ1-5	TRBV7-9	TGTGCCAGCACCACGACAGGGAAGCTAGGGCAGCCCCAGCATTTT	CASTTTGKLGQPQHF
few	TRBD2	14	TRBJ2-1	TRBV11-2	TGTGCCAGCAGCTCAAGGACTAGTATCGATGAGCAGTTCTTC	CASSSRTSIDEQFF
few	NA	13	TRBJ1-4	TRBV19	TGTTCTCTGTACCGGGATTTTAATGAAAAACTGTTTTTT	CSLYRDFNEKLFF
NA	TRBD1	14	TRBJ1-1	TRBV6-5	TGTGCCAGCGGTTACAGGGGGGGAGGCACTGAAGCTTTCTTT	CASGYRGGGTEAFF